The entry below gives a single T cell receptor (beta chain) sequence along with its context. In this sample, this clone turned up once. Which antigen it targets is not known. Per-base quality was not reported, and no clone a single base away is much larger than it. Donors formed part of the validation cohort, which comprised over a hundred subjects and was distinct from the first cohort of 690 or so subjects. The library came from the immunoSEQ multiplex PCR assay. The study's processing was this. To diagnose cytomegalovirus status from the catalog of TCR beta chain sequences, a statistical classification framework was built. TCRdb carries this immuneACCESS record with in-frame sequences only. Its versions omit some clonotypes, under half of them owing to an unresolved V gene in the studies checked, with the rest unexplained. V and J calls and clone size follow that table, whereas D and trimming were derived from the DNA. The sample has 150,000 to 200,000 clones on record, about 83% of them singletons. Together, the top ten hold approximately 1.5% of the sample.

This record belongs to a study of cytomegalovirus exposure and HLA in healthy donors (dated by TCRdb to the late 2010s). About the full investigation: According to a later analysis, the roughly 120 validation repertoires were produced on the same platform as the 666 repertoires of the first cohort. The study aimed to test whether cataloging public T cell receptors could reveal signatures of past pathogen exposure. In addition to the first cohort of 650 to 800 subjects, a separate validation cohort of about 120 different subjects was used. The study combined high-throughput TCR immunosequencing, statistical association of individual TCRs with disease status, and machine learning to predict cytomegalovirus infection status. Summary of the overall study and its limitations: Subsequent analysis determined that TCRs grouped into clusters in the first cohort also showed a tendency toward co-occurrence across the roughly 110 validation repertoires, and 85% to 95% of cluster scores exceeded 0. Three of the identified cytomegalovirus-associated TCR beta chains were confirmed in vitro to be specific for cytomegalovirus antigens. Most TCR sequences were observed very rarely across donors, whereas some public TCRs were present in many individuals. The study gave a list of more than 150 TCR beta chains associated with cytomegalovirus. Cytomegalovirus status was reported to be diagnosed by the classifier with high specificity and sensitivity in both the original and validation cohorts. All 130 or so repertoires were used to score co-occurrence in the validation cohort in a later analysis, because that analysis had no HLA typing for the cohort. The authors suggested that the approach could potentially be generalized to other disease states and immunological phenotypes.

V lost 6 bases and J lost 7 bases, and the count of bases not matched to a germline gene is 5. Via the germline V gene (reference sequence), CDR1 is LNHDA and CDR2 SQIVND. From the cysteine up to the phenylalanine, the CDR3 has a length of 14 residues. Just the 42-base CDR3 DNA is kept, in frame starting at base 1. Sequencing used PBMCs. The sequence derives from a woman under 40 in good health and CMV-seronegative. The rearrangement combines TRBV19 with TRBJ2-7; 14 bases in the junction line up with TRBD2. Read as DNA, the sequence is TGTGCCAGTAGCATCGGACTAGCGGGGGGTGAGCAGTACTTC. Translated, it gives CASSIGLAGGEQYF.